Following are 8 T cell receptor beta chains from one sample sequenced in a study of cytomegalovirus exposure and HLA in healthy donors. PCR was performed using 60 Vbeta and 13 Jbeta primers. Clones were read by immunoSEQ multiplex PCR, and TCRdb kept only the in-frame ones, dropping some. The sample gives about 70,000 clones, just under 75% of which show up once; 10% to 12% is in the top ten. Sequencing was performed on PBMCs. Receptors originate from a human donor in good health.

The chain has TRBV5-1 and TRBJ2-7; D gene unclear. Germline V gives CDR1 SGHRS, CDR2 YFSETQ. The CDR3 has 15 residues. Trimming pared 0 bases from V and 0 bases from J, leaving 10 bases between. The CDR3 reads CASSLEVRGSYEQYF. CDR3 nucleotide sequence: TGCGCCAGCAGCTTGGAGGTTCGAGGCTCCTACGAGCAGTACTTC.

In nucleotides, the CDR3 is TGTGCCAGCTCACCATCCTCCACGACTAGCGGGTTAGAGGAGCAGTTCTTC. This translates into CASSPSSTTSGLEEQFF. The chain is built from TRBV18 and TRBJ2-1, with 10 bases identical to TRBD2. CDR1 and CDR2 (germline): KGHSH, LQKENI. Losses at the gene ends were 2 bases for V and 10 bases for J; bases not matched to a gene: 14. This CDR3 spans 17 amino acids.

This clone was recorded a few times. The chain's CDR3 is CASSLAPTYNEQFF. The DNA of the CDR3 is TGTGCCAGCAGTCTAGCGCCTACCTACAATGAGCAGTTCTTC. The chain recombines TRBV28 with TRBJ2-1; tentative D call: TRBD2 (6 bases). Per germline, CDR1 MDHEN and CDR2 SYDVKM. The CDR3 is 14 residues long. Trimming removed 5 bases at V and 2 bases at J, with 10 bases between.

This clone was observed a few times. This chain links TRBV6-1 with TRBJ2-5; unclear D gene. The V end lost 2 bases, the J end lost 0 bases, and 7 bases lay between the germline ends. CDR1 is MNHNS and CDR2 is SASEGT in the germline V gene. The CDR3 sequence is 14 residues long. This CDR3 reads CASSELNNQETQYF. In DNA form, the CDR3 reads TGTGCCAGCAGTGAATTGAACAACCAAGAGACCCAGTACTTC.

CDR3 nucleotide sequence: TGCGCCAGCAGCTTGGGACAGGGCGACATGGAAAAACTGTTTTTT. As protein: CASSLGQGDMEKLFF. This chain joins TRBV5-1 and TRBJ1-4, with TRBD1 identical over 7 bases. This CDR3 is 15 amino acids long. Germline CDR1 reads SGHRS; CDR2 reads YFSETQ. Trimming cost V 0 bases and J 8 bases; bases outside gene matches: 7. Full variable domain (remainder filled in from reference TRBV5-1 and TRBJ1-4): KAGVTQTPRYLIKTRGQQVTLSCSPISGHRSVSWYQQTPGQGLQFLFEYFSETQRNKGNFPGRFSGRQFSNSRSEMNVSTLELGDSALYLCASSLGQGDMEKLFFGSGTQLSVL.

V usage is TRBV7-2 and J usage is TRBJ1-6; possibly TRBD1 for D (6 bases). V lost 2 bases, J lost 7 bases, and 9 bases lay in between. Germline assignment: CDR1 SGHTA and CDR2 FQGNSA. This CDR3 comprises 14 residues. The CDR3 sequence is CASSLSGGNSPLHF. For the CDR3, the DNA is TGTGCCAGCAGCTTAAGCGGGGGCAATTCACCCCTCCACTTT.

V and J are TRBV6-4 and TRBJ2-7; D remains ambiguous. With 9 bases removed from V and 1 base from J, the gap between germline ends came to 7 bases. The CDR3 is made up of 11 amino acids. Germline-derived CDR1 and CDR2 are MRHNA and SNTAGT. CDR3 residues: CARDGSYEQYF. DNA for the CDR3: TGTGCCAGAGACGGGTCCTACGAGCAGTACTTC.

The rearrangement joins TRBV7-2 to TRBJ2-5; a weak D match, TRBD2 (6 bases). Germline lookup yields CDR1 SGHTA and CDR2 FQGNSA. V was trimmed by 3 bases and J by 7 bases, leaving 21 bases between them. This CDR3 spans 16 amino acids. The CDR3 reads CASSFITGVMGGTQYF. For the CDR3, the DNA is TGTGCCAGCAGCTTTATAACTGGGGTTATGGGGGGGACCCAGTACTTC.